The source of this T cell receptor (beta chain) is a study of cytomegalovirus exposure and HLA in healthy donors. Study summary: The 90 to 150 validation repertoires matched the 666 first-cohort repertoires in platform, a later analysis reported.

From the approximately 120-subject validation cohort, which was separate from the roughly 610-subject first cohort, the donors were drawn. The assay was immunoSEQ multiplex PCR, and TCRdb's table has in-frame clones only and misses some. The data contain about 240,000 clones, around 86% of them singletons. This CDR3 is built from 17 residues. Germline V gene sequence: CDR1 SGHTA, CDR2 FQGNSA. V dropped 2 bases and J dropped 2; count of bases not matched to a gene: 4. Findings and limits, study-wide: In the 120 or so validation repertoires, 94% of cluster scores exceeded 0, per a later analysis. According to the study, 150 to 200 TCR beta chains were cytomegalovirus-associated.

As to this clone: Its cognate antigen is unknown.

The sequenced material came from PBMCs. The V call is TRBV7-2, the J call TRBJ2-2; 11 nucleotides agree with TRBD2. This clonotype was obtained from a woman aged 30 to 39 in good health and CMV-seropositive. As DNA, the CDR3 is TGTGCCAGCAGCTTACTAGGACTAGCGGGTAACACCGGGGAGCTGTTTTTT. As protein: CASSLLGLAGNTGELFF.